The 5 T cell receptor beta chains below all came from one sample that was sequenced in a study of T cell responses to AZD1222 COVID-19 vaccine. Sequencing was performed with immunoSEQ multiplex PCR; in TCRdb, only in-frame clones are kept and a portion is missing. The sample lists fewer than 110,000 clones, roughly 91% occurring once. Sequenced here: peripheral blood, sampled on day 0 of AZD1222 vaccination. The receptor source for this set is an adult in good health.

V is TRBV12-3 or TRBV12-4 and J is TRBJ2-5; D is uncertain. This CDR3 is 12 amino acids long. V shed 2 bases and J shed 8 bases, with 9 bases lying between them. Written as DNA, the CDR3 is TGTGCCAGCAGTTTAATCAAGAGAACCCAGTACTTC. This gives the protein CASSLIKRTQYF.

The rearrangement uses TRBV3-1 (or the pseudogene TRBV3-2) and TRBJ2-1, with D tentatively TRBD1 (5 bases). V lost 4 bases, J lost 4 bases, and 20 bases lay in between. The germline V gene encodes CDR1 LGHDT and CDR2 YNNKEL (reference sequence). The CDR3 length is 17 residues. The CDR3 reads CASSPGPETGLYNEQFF. The CDR3 bases are TGTGCCAGCAGCCCAGGGCCCGAGACTGGCCTTTACAATGAGCAGTTCTTC.

The CDR3 region is CASTPRGYTEAFF. DNA for the CDR3: TGTGCCAGCACCCCCCGGGGGTACACTGAAGCTTTCTTT. J is TRBJ1-1 and V is TRBV5-5, with a weak D call TRBD1 (5 bases). In germline, CDR1 is SGHKS, CDR2 YYEKEE (reference sequence). This CDR3 is built from 13 residues. The germline V and J ends were trimmed by 6 bases and 3 bases, with 12 bases remaining between them.

This chain links TRBV3-1 (or the pseudogene TRBV3-2) with TRBJ1-3; no clear D. The CDR3 covers 14 residues. Germline assignment: CDR1 LGHDT and CDR2 YNNKEL (reference sequence). Trimming stripped 1 base from V and 2 bases from J, with 6 bases between. The CDR3 protein is CASSQAGTGNTIYF. Here the CDR3 DNA reads TGTGCCAGCAGCCAAGCCGGTACTGGAAACACCATATATTTT.

The rearrangement joins TRBV18 to TRBJ2-7; D is perhaps TRBD1 (6 bases). V was pared by 6 bases and J by 5 bases, with 14 bases between. The CDR3 has 13 residues. The V gene's germline CDR1 is KGHSH and CDR2 LQKENI. CDR3 DNA sequence: TGTGCCAGCTCCTACAGGGAAAATGACGAGCAGTACTTC. Amino acids: CASSYRENDEQYF.